This passage covers 18 T cell receptor beta chains from one sample sequenced in a study of neurological immune-mediated disorders. TCRdb passed the 5' RACE reads through MiXCR, listing each CDR3 protein once. The sample holds more than 45,000 distinct CDR3 sequences, 3% to 4% seen once. The sequencing input was PBMCs. The receptors originated from a man aged 35 to 55 with multiple sclerosis.

This clonotype has a count of ten or more. The V and J genes are TRBV20-1 and TRBJ2-3; D might be TRBD2 (5 bases). Trimming removed 0 bases at V and 0 bases at J, with 16 bases between. The germline gives CDR1 DFQATT, CDR2 SNEGSKA (reference sequence). This CDR3 contains 17 residues. The CDR3 region is CSARDYREFESTDTQYF. As DNA, the CDR3 is TGCAGTGCTAGAGATTATCGGGAATTTGAGAGCACAGATACGCAGTATTTT.

Ten or more counts support this clonotype. The chain employs TRBV7-2 and TRBJ1-3, with TRBD1 identical over 8 bases. This CDR3 region has 15 residues. Germline V lookup: CDR1 SGHTA, CDR2 FQGNSA. The ends lost 5 bases at V and 2 bases at J; junction bases unmatched: 5. The CDR3 reads CASSLLDRAGNTIYF. CDR3 bases: TGTGCCAGCAGCCTGCTGGACAGGGCTGGAAACACCATATATTTT.

This clonotype was seen repeatedly, ten times or more. The rearrangement joins TRBV7-2 to TRBJ2-5; the D is unclear. CDR1 is SGHTA, CDR2 FQGNSA, per germline. This CDR3 spans 11 amino acids. Trimming stripped 1 base from V and 7 bases from J, with 4 bases between. CDR3: CASSLGGTQYF. The DNA of the CDR3 is TGTGCCAGCAGCTTAGGTGGGACCCAGTACTTC.

This clonotype was observed at least ten times. At one end, the junction sequence differs from germline, possibly due to a read error. The chain combines TRBV7-9 with TRBJ2-2, with 8 bases identical to TRBD2. Germline assignment: CDR1 SEHNR and CDR2 FQNEAQ (reference sequence). The CDR3 runs 15 residues. In nucleotides, the CDR3 is TGTGCCAGCAGATTAGCGGGGATGAACACCGGGGAGCTGTTTTTT. Protein product: CASRLAGMNTGELFF.

This clonotype was observed many times. The chain joins TRBV7-9 to TRBJ1-1; 9 nucleotides match TRBD1. The CDR3 contains 14 residues. Germline CDR1 and CDR2: SEHNR and FQNEAQ (reference sequence). Trimming cost V 5 bases and J 4 bases; bases outside gene matches: 5. The CDR3 nucleotides read TGTGCCAGCAGCCAACAGGGGGCCGGCACTGAAGCTTTCTTT. This encodes CASSQQGAGTEAFF.

This clonotype came up many times. The chain uses TRBV5-1 and TRBJ1-1; TRBD1 matches at 7 bases. The CDR3 covers 13 residues. Germline V gene data show CDR1 as SGHRS and CDR2 as YFSETQ. Unmatched junction bases numbered 7, after V lost 4 bases and J lost 7 bases. This CDR3 is CASSTDRAVEAFF. The CDR3 bases are TGCGCCAGCAGCACTGACAGGGCGGTTGAAGCTTTCTTT.

In regard to this clonotype: The junction shows a germline mismatch at one end, possibly a read error. The V and J genes are TRBV6-5 and TRBJ1-5; D not resolved. This CDR3 has 15 amino acids. Germline-derived CDR1 and CDR2 are MNHEY and SVGAGI. CDR3 in DNA: TGTGCCAGCAGTAGCGGCGGACCTAGCAATCAGCCCCAGAATTTT. Amino acid sequence: CASSSGGPSNQPQNF.

This clonotype occurred many times. The genes are TRBV7-9 and TRBJ1-4; D is possibly TRBD1 (6 bases). CDR1 is SEHNR and CDR2 is FQNEAQ in the germline V gene (reference sequence). V dropped 3 bases and J dropped 8 bases, with 16 bases sitting between them. This CDR3 region has 15 residues. In DNA, the CDR3 is TGTGCCAGCAGCTTCCAACAGGGTAGAGGCGAAAAACTGTTTTTT. This codes for CASSFQQGRGEKLFF.

This clonotype was seen at least ten times. The chain couples TRBV7-9 to TRBJ1-4; no clear D gene. CDR3 size: 14 residues. Between the trimmed V and J ends, which lost 5 bases and 7 bases, there was a span of 14 bases. Germline V CDR1 and CDR2: SEHNR, FQNEAQ (reference sequence). CDR3 in amino acids: CASSPGPEGEKLFF. CDR3 coding DNA: TGTGCCAGCAGCCCCGGACCGGAGGGTGAAAAACTGTTTTTT.

CDR3 DNA sequence: TGTGCCAGCTCACCGGCCAGGGTCGACACCGGGGAGCTGTTTTTT. Translated, it gives CASSPARVDTGELFF. The chain employs TRBV18 and TRBJ2-2; D may be TRBD1 (5 bases). V was cut by 3 bases and J by 3 bases, with 11 bases left in between. The CDR3 contains 15 residues. Germline assignment: CDR1 KGHSH and CDR2 LQKENI. Supplemented by reference TRBV18 and TRBJ2-2, the full variable domain reads NAGVMQNPRHLVRRRGQEARLRCSPMKGHSHVYWYRQLPEEGLKFMVYLQKENIIDESGMPKERFSAEFPKEGPSILRIQQVVRGDSAAYFCASSPARVDTGELFFGEGSRLTVL.

This clonotype was seen repeatedly, ten times or more. Compared with germline, one end of the junction differs, possibly owing to a read error. The V gene is TRBV10-1, the J gene TRBJ1-6, with a weak D call TRBD1 (5 bases). CDR1 is WNHNN and CDR2 is SYGVQD in the germline V gene (reference sequence). The CDR3 extends over 13 amino acids. The CDR3 region is CASSELGDSPLNF. DNA for the CDR3: TGCGCCAGCAGTGAGCTAGGGGATTCACCCCTCAACTTT.

This clonotype appeared many times. The rearrangement uses TRBV29-1 and TRBJ1-2; D is undetermined. Looked up from germline, CDR1 is SQVTM and CDR2 is ANQGSEA. V was cut by 3 bases and J by 0 bases, with 11 bases left in between. CDR3 length: 14 amino acids. This chain's CDR3 is CSVEALGTNYGYTF. The CDR3 DNA is TGCAGCGTTGAGGCTCTGGGAACTAACTATGGCTACACCTTC.

This clonotype has ten or more counts. The chain joins TRBV12-3 or TRBV12-4 to TRBJ2-3; D possibly corresponds to TRBD1 (6 bases). The V gene lost 5 bases and the J gene lost 8 bases, with 17 bases spanning the gap. The CDR3 is 14 residues long. The DNA of the CDR3 is TGTGCCAGCAGTCCAGGGGCACAGGGCGGTACGCAGTATTTT. Protein product: CASSPGAQGGTQYF.

This clonotype was seen at least ten times. V gene TRBV6-5 combines with J gene TRBJ2-1; the match to TRBD2 covers 11 bases. Germline trimming cut 4 bases from V and 5 bases from J; bases unmatched to any gene: 7. The CDR3 runs 16 residues. The germline V gene has CDR1 MNHEY and CDR2 SVGAGI. CDR3 DNA sequence: TGTGCCAGCAGTTCCCCCGGGACTAGCGGTAACAATGAGCAGTTCTTC. This encodes CASSSPGTSGNNEQFF.

This clonotype was found many times. The rearrangement links TRBV6-5 to TRBJ1-4; no reliable D call. The CDR3 is 14 amino acids. Germline V gene data show CDR1 as MNHEY and CDR2 as SVGAGI. The germline V and J ends were trimmed by 0 bases and 4 bases, with 6 bases remaining between them. The CDR3 region is CASSYSPDNEKLFF. In DNA form, the CDR3 reads TGTGCCAGCAGTTACTCTCCGGATAATGAAAAACTGTTTTTT.

This chain uses TRBV9 with TRBJ1-6; D remains ambiguous. Germline V gives CDR1 SGDLS, CDR2 YYNGEE. The CDR3 consists of 15 residues. Trimming took 4 bases from V and 5 from J, leaving 13 bases between them. The CDR3 is CASSPGGGNNSPLHF. CDR3 bases: TGTGCCAGCAGCCCCGGCGGAGGAAATAATTCACCCCTCCACTTT.

This chain connects TRBV28 to TRBJ1-6; TRBD1 might be the D (6 bases). This CDR3 comprises 15 residues. Germline V gene sequence: CDR1 MDHEN, CDR2 SYDVKM. Trimming shortened V by 6 bases and J by 8 bases, and 17 bases separated the two germline ends. The CDR3 DNA is TGTGCCAGCAGAGGGGGAGAGCCAGCATATTCACCCCTCCACTTT. It specifies CASRGGEPAYSPLHF.

This clonotype was seen ten or more times. The rearrangement links TRBV4-1 to TRBJ1-3; D is unresolved. Trimming took off 0 bases at V and 0 bases at J, with 12 bases between the two ends. The CDR3 length is 17 residues. Germline assignment: CDR1 MGHRA and CDR2 YSYEKL. In nucleotides, the CDR3 is TGCGCCAGCAGCCAAGATCAGCACAGTTACTCTGGAAACACCATATATTTT. Protein: CASSQDQHSYSGNTIYF.